This is a list of T cell receptor beta chains from one sample in a study of neoadjuvant anti-PD-1 for oral cavity cancer. Data came from immunoSEQ multiplex PCR; TCRdb stores just in-frame clones and leaves some out. The sample has around 68,000 clones, roughly nine tenths seen once. The specimen was PBMCs, collected after nivolumab (anti-PD-1) treatment. Receptors originate from a person between 40 and 85 years old with oral cavity squamous cell carcinoma. CDR3s include the opening cysteine and the closing phenylalanine or tryptophan. Each record gives: J gene, V gene, D gene, clone size, CDR3 DNA, CDR3 protein. A D gene is named only where the DNA matches it firmly. Part of the rows lack a size; the others show once, few, many or a class for expanded clones.

>TRBJ1-3|TRBV7-9|NA|NA
TGTGCCAGCAGCTTGAAGGGGATCTCTGGAAACACCATATATTTT
CASSLKGISGNTIYF
>TRBJ1-2|TRBV10-3|NA|NA
TGTGCCATCAGTGAACAGCTCGGGGACTATGGCTACACCTTC
CAISEQLGDYGYTF
>TRBJ2-5|TRBV5-4|NA|NA
TGTGCCAGCAGCCCGAGGCCGGGGGAGACCCAGTACTTC
CASSPRPGETQYF
>TRBJ2-5|TRBV2|NA|NA
TGTGCCAGCAGCGGGAACCCAGAGACCCAGTACTTC
CASSGNPETQYF
>TRBJ1-2|TRBV6-1|NA|NA
TGTGCCAGCAGTGAAGGGGGGCACTATGGCTACACCTTC
CASSEGGHYGYTF
>TRBJ1-1|TRBV7-3|NA|NA
TGTGCCAGCACACACTACAATAGTAACACTGAAGCTTTCTTT
CASTHYNSNTEAFF
>TRBJ1-4|TRBV30|TRBD1|NA
TGTGCCTGGAGTCGGGACAGGGGGGCCGGCGAAAAACTGTTTTTT
CAWSRDRGAGEKLFF
>TRBJ1-1|TRBV30|NA|NA
TGTGCCTGGAGAAGGCGTGAGACTGAAGCTTTCTTT
CAWRRRETEAFF
>TRBJ2-5|TRBV5-1|NA|NA
TGCGCCAGCAGCTTGAGGTCGGGGGTCCAAGAGACCCAGTACTTC
CASSLRSGVQETQYF
>TRBJ2-1|TRBV5-6|TRBD2|few
TGTGCCAGCAGCTTTGTTTTAGCGGGAGAGTCGGGGAATGAGCAGTTCTTC
CASSFVLAGESGNEQFF
>TRBJ1-1|TRBV7-8|NA|NA
TGTGCCAGCAGCAAGGGCCTGCAGGGTGTCGGCACTGAAGCTTTCTTT
CASSKGLQGVGTEAFF
>TRBJ2-5|TRBV19|NA|NA
TGTGCCAGTAGTGCCGATAGCGGAGGGAACCAAGAGACCCAGTACTTC
CASSADSGGNQETQYF
>TRBJ2-1|TRBV9|TRBD2|NA
TGTGCCAGCAGCTTTAGCGGGAGGGGGGGTGAGCAGTTCTTC
CASSFSGRGGEQFF
>TRBJ2-7|TRBV6-1|TRBD1|NA
TGTGCCAGCAGTGAGACAGGGGGCAACGAGCAGTACTTC
CASSETGGNEQYF
>TRBJ1-2|TRBV6-5|TRBD1|NA
TGTGCCAGCAGTCCGGGGTATCTGGACAGGCTGGGCTACACCTTC
CASSPGYLDRLGYTF
>TRBJ1-1|TRBV14|TRBD1|NA
TGTGCCAGCAGCCCAAGGACAGGGATGGGCACTGAAGCTTTCTTT
CASSPRTGMGTEAFF
>TRBJ2-1|TRBV9|TRBD2|NA
TGTGCCAGCAGCGAGGGGACTAGCGGGCTCCCCTTCGATGAGCAGTTCTTC
CASSEGTSGLPFDEQFF
>TRBJ2-5|TRBV15|NA|few
TGTGCCACCAGCAGGCATCTACTAGATGAGGAGACCCAGTACTTC
CATSRHLLDEETQYF
>TRBJ2-1|TRBV9|TRBD1|NA
TGTGCCAGCAGCGTAGGTGGACAGGGGGCTTTTGGGGAGCAGTTCTTC
CASSVGGQGAFGEQFF
>TRBJ1-2|TRBV6-1|TRBD1|NA
TGTGCCATCCAACGGGACAGCTGGGGCTACACCTTC
CAIQRDSWGYTF
>TRBJ1-5|TRBV5-1|NA|NA
TGCGCCAGCAGCTTGGGGGGAGGGAATCAGCCCCAGCATTTT
CASSLGGGNQPQHF
>TRBJ1-3|TRBV5-1|NA|NA
TGCGCCAGCAGCTTGGGACAGGGAAACACCATATATTTT
CASSLGQGNTIYF